Shown below are 9 T cell receptor beta chains from a single sample sequenced in a study of blood T cell repertoires in COVID-19. The assay was immunoSEQ multiplex PCR, and TCRdb's table has in-frame clones only and misses some. Seen here are under 200,000 clones, roughly 87% observed once, and the top ten hold roughly 7%. Sequencing used PBMCs or T cells enriched from blood (not recorded which). The receptors derive from a woman aged 45-60 years who had recovered from COVID-19.

This clone was detected once. This sequence joins TRBV4-1 and TRBJ2-4; 7 bases line up with TRBD1. The germline CDR1 and CDR2 sequences are MGHRA and YSYEKL. J lost 8 bases, V lost 1 base, and 8 bases had no gene match. The CDR3 totals 15 residues. Here the CDR3 reads CASSQGGTVGDIQYF. The CDR3 DNA is TGCGCCAGCAGCCAAGGAGGGACAGTCGGGGACATTCAGTACTTC.

V is TRBV27 and J is TRBJ2-7; 8 positions match TRBD1. The CDR3 contains 14 residues. V dropped 2 bases and J dropped 2; count of bases not matched to a gene: 2. Germline V gene data show CDR1 as MNHEY and CDR2 as SMNVEV (reference sequence). CDR3 region: CASSLGTGPYEQYF. The CDR3 DNA reads TGTGCCAGCAGTTTAGGGACAGGCCCCTACGAGCAGTACTTC.

The J gene is TRBJ2-5, the V gene TRBV14; weak D call: TRBD2 (5 bases). V lost 3 bases to trimming and J lost 2 bases, with 10 bases between them. CDR1 is SGHDN and CDR2 is FVKESK in the germline V gene. The CDR3 length is 14 residues. The CDR3: CASSQAGFQETQYF. CDR3 DNA sequence: TGTGCCAGCAGCCAGGCGGGCTTTCAAGAGACCCAGTACTTC.

This clone has only one observation. The chain is built from TRBV7-8 and TRBJ2-7; 13 positions match TRBD2. V trimming: 8 bases; J trimming: 3 bases; junction bases outside the gene matches: 4. This CDR3 comprises 14 residues. Germline CDR1 and CDR2: SGHVS and FQNEAQ. The CDR3 loop is CASGTSGKFYEQYF. In DNA, the CDR3 is TGTGCCAGCGGGACTAGCGGGAAATTCTACGAGCAGTACTTC.

The V and J genes are TRBV7-2 and TRBJ1-3; TRBD1 is a possible D gene (5 bases). CDR1 and CDR2 (germline): SGHTA, FQGNSA. Trimming removed 10 bases at V and 4 bases at J, with 14 bases between. The CDR3 length is 13 residues. The CDR3 DNA sequence: TGTGCCACGGCAGGGAGGACCGGAAACACCATATATTTT. Encoded protein: CATAGRTGNTIYF. The full variable domain, with the rest looked up from reference TRBV7-2 and TRBJ1-3, is GAGVSQSPSNKVTEKGKDVELRCDPISGHTALYWYRQSLGQGLEFLIYFQGNSAPDKSGLPSDRFSAERTGGSVSTLTIQRTQQEDSAVYLCATAGRTGNTIYFGEGSWLTVV.

The chain is built from TRBV19 and TRBJ1-5; TRBD1 aligns across 10 bases. J gave up 0 bases and V 5 bases, and 7 bases lay outside the gene matches. Germline lookup yields CDR1 LNHDA and CDR2 SQIVND (reference sequence). The CDR3 runs to 17 residues. CDR3 bases: TGTGCCAGTAGTCCTAAGGACAGGGGGAATAGCAATCAGCCCCAGCATTTT. Protein product: CASSPKDRGNSNQPQHF.

The J gene is TRBJ2-7, the V gene TRBV11-2, with 10 bases matching TRBD2. The CDR3 loop spans 14 amino acids. Germline CDR1 SGHAT, CDR2 FQNNGV. J lost 6 bases, V lost 2 bases, and 4 bases had no gene match. CDR3 residues: CASSLRAGGTEQYF. In nucleotides, the CDR3 is TGTGCCAGCAGCTTAAGAGCGGGAGGGACCGAGCAGTACTTC. Variable domain in full (rest from reference TRBV11-2 and TRBJ2-7): EAGVAQSPRYKIIEKRQSVAFWCNPISGHATLYWYQQILGQGPKLLIQFQNNGVVDDSQLPKDRFSAERLKGVDSTLKIQPAKLEDSAVYLCASSLRAGGTEQYFGPGTRLTVT.

The gene calls are TRBV24-1 and TRBJ2-1; D remains ambiguous. The CDR3 spans 15 residues. V dropped 0 bases and J dropped 3 bases, with 8 bases sitting between them. Per germline, CDR1 KGHDR and CDR2 SFDVKD. The DNA of the CDR3 is TGTGCCACCAGTGATTTGGGCCCCAACTACAATGAGCAGTTCTTC. Translation: CATSDLGPNYNEQFF.

The gene calls are TRBV27 and TRBJ1-2; tentative D call: TRBD1 (5 bases). The CDR3 contains 13 residues. Germline V gene sequence: CDR1 MNHEY, CDR2 SMNVEV (reference sequence). V was pared by 4 bases and J by 2 bases, with 8 bases between. For the CDR3, the DNA is TGTGCCAGCAGTTATGGGGGGAACTATGGCTACACCTTC. Amino acids: CASSYGGNYGYTF.